Here is one TCR beta chain with its context. These data are taken from a study of blood T cell repertoires in COVID-19. Study details: Samples taken during acute and convalescent COVID-19 were collected in the United States, Italy and Spain. In each case, the material was cDNA or gDNA derived from T cells, B-cell-depleted T cells, or PBMCs.

The V gene's germline CDR1 is SNHLY and CDR2 FYNNEI. The CDR3 totals 14 residues. The ends were cut back, 5 bases at V and 5 bases at J, with 13 bases in the middle. TCRdb's table, derived via immunoSEQ multiplex PCR, lists solely in-frame clones and lacks some. Altogether some 70,000 clones are present, approximately 80% being singletons, with the ten largest covering 10% to 15%. This TCR derives from a human donor in a cohort sampled during active COVID-19. The sample taken for sequencing was peripheral blood. The V and J genes are TRBV2 and TRBJ1-5; the D gene is possibly TRBD1 (6 bases). The DNA of the CDR3 is TGTGCCAGCAGTAGTACAGGGTCTCATCAGCCCCAGCATTTT. It encodes CASSSTGSHQPQHF.